This TCR beta chain emerged from a study of blood T cell repertoires in COVID-19. Across the whole study: Some COVID-19 samples were acute and others convalescent; all came from the United States, Italy and Spain. The cDNA or gDNA used as material had been derived from T cells, B-cell-depleted T cells, or PBMCs.

The CDR3 spans 19 residues. Germline V CDR1 and CDR2: SGHRS, YFSETQ. With 0 bases clipped from V and 1 base from J, the junction kept 8 bases outside the gene matches. Authors' processing steps: Reference gene primer amplification in the assay estimated nucleated cell counts. Profiled with immunoSEQ multiplex PCR; TCRdb holds only in-frame clones, not every one. The V and J calls and clone size are taken from that table; D and trimming were inferred from the DNA. This sample has some 250,000 clones, with roughly 85% found just once. The sequenced sample consisted of peripheral blood. The V call is TRBV5-1, the J call TRBJ2-3, with TRBD2 identical over 13 bases. This receptor was obtained from a woman under 30 with acute or convalescent COVID-19. CDR3 DNA sequence: TGCGCCAGCAGCTTGGCCGGAGCGGGGACTAGCGGGGGCACAGATACGCAGTATTTT. This encodes CASSLAGAGTSGGTDTQYF.